The clone carrying this TCR beta chain has only a few counts. Its antigen is currently unknown. TCRdb independently ran MiXCR on the RT-PCR reads; one entry per CDR3 protein. The table has approximately 700,000 distinct CDR3 sequences, around 16% seen once. The data originate from a study of response to subunit inactivated influenza vaccine. The germline CDR1 and CDR2 sequences are LGHNA and YSLEER. Trimming removed 0 bases from V and 8 bases from J; junction bases left unmatched: 10. The CDR3 covers 16 residues. Findings of the study overall: The authors suggested that few new T cells are recruited per seasonal influenza vaccination.

The V gene is TRBV4-3, the J gene TRBJ2-4; 7 bases fit TRBD2. The sequencing used PBMCs from blood, collected 11 to 12 days after vaccination. The sequence derives from a man aged 45-60 years who received an inactivated influenza vaccine. CDR3 amino acids: CASSQDLPGGRYIQYF. CDR3 DNA sequence: TGCGCCAGCAGCCAAGATTTGCCGGGCGGGAGATACATTCAGTACTTC.